Sequencing of this TCR beta chain was carried out in a study of control samples from healthy donors and cancer patients. The CDR3 has 13 residues. V dropped 0 bases and J dropped 0 bases, with 3 bases sitting between them. CDR1 and CDR2 from the germline V gene are SEHNR and FQNEAQ (reference sequence). Sequencing used immunoSEQ multiplex PCR; TCRdb keeps in-frame clones, though not all of them. Among roughly 150,000 clones, 80% to 95% were seen once, and the ten largest hold 0.68%. What was sequenced was blood. This chain links TRBV7-9 with TRBJ2-7, with D unclear. This TCR came from a woman aged 30 to 39 in good health. The CDR3 sequence is CASSLADSYEQYF. CDR3 DNA sequence: TGTGCCAGCAGCTTAGCGGACTCCTACGAGCAGTACTTC. Together with reference TRBV7-9 and TRBJ2-7, the CDR3 gives the full variable domain: DTGVSQNPRHKITKRGQNVTFRCDPISEHNRLYWYRQTLGQGPEFLTYFQNEAQLEKSRLLSDRFSAERPKGSFSTLEIQRTEQGDSAMYLCASSLADSYEQYFGPGTRLTVT.